This T cell receptor beta chain was sequenced in a study of CD8 T cells in ankylosing spondylitis. Using quantitative 5'-RACE with molecular barcodes, the authors made TCR beta libraries. TCRdb re-analysed the 5' RACE reads in MiXCR, keeping a single row per CDR3 protein. The repertoire holds about 340,000 distinct CDR3 sequences, with around 20% as singletons. The germline V and J ends were trimmed by 3 bases and 2 bases, with 12 bases remaining between them. Per germline, CDR1 SGHAT and CDR2 FQNNGV. CDR3 size: 15 residues. Study-level results: What seemed typical of ankylosing spondylitis blood was a TCR beta motif built from fewer than ten highly homologous variants.

This clonotype has only a few counts. Its antigen is not identified. The material sequenced was blood, either unsorted or a sorted T cell fraction (not recorded which). The receptor comes from a male donor with ankylosing spondylitis or in good health (not recorded which). The rearrangement joins TRBV11-2 to TRBJ2-3, with unresolved D. CDR3 in DNA: TGTGCCAGCAGCTTCTCTTCCCGGTCCACAGATACGCAGTATTTT. Protein product: CASSFSSRSTDTQYF.